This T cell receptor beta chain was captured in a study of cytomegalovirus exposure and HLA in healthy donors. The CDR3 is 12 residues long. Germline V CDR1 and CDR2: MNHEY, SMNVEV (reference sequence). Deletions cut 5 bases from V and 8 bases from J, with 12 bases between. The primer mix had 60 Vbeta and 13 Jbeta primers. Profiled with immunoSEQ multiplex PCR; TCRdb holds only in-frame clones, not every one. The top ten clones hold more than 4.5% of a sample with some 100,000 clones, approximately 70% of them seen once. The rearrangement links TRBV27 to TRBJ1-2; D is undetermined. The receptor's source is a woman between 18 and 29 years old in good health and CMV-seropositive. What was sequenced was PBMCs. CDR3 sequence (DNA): TGTGCCAGCAGTCCCGGGTACGGCGGCTACACCTTC. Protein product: CASSPGYGGYTF.